What follows describes a single TCR beta chain. Its antigen is as yet unknown. A multiplex PCR was run with 60 Vbeta primers and 13 Jbeta primers. Only in-frame clones appear in the TCRdb table, and some are missing; sequencing was by immunoSEQ multiplex PCR. The sample has about 170,000 clones, roughly 72% seen once. This sample was included in a study of cytomegalovirus exposure and HLA in healthy donors. Whole-study findings and limits: Association of a missense DCLRE1C variant with TCR beta V- and J-gene trimming was reported in a later analysis. Common viral pathogens were later found to be apparently linked to several of the most significant clusters. High sensitivity and specificity were reportedly achieved when the classifier diagnosed cytomegalovirus status.

Regarding donors, all were healthy bone marrow donors. Trimming removed 5 bases from V and 0 bases from J, with 18 bases in between. CDR3 size: 16 residues. Germline lookup yields CDR1 GTSNPN and CDR2 SVGIG (reference sequence). This chain joins TRBV30 and TRBJ2-3, with D possibly TRBD2 on 7 matching bases. Sequencing was carried out using PBMCs. The TCR was taken from a woman aged 25 to 39 in good health and CMV-seropositive. The CDR3 bases are TGTGCCTGGGGGGGACATGGGAGGGTAAGCACAGATACGCAGTATTTT. This translates into CAWGGHGRVSTDTQYF.